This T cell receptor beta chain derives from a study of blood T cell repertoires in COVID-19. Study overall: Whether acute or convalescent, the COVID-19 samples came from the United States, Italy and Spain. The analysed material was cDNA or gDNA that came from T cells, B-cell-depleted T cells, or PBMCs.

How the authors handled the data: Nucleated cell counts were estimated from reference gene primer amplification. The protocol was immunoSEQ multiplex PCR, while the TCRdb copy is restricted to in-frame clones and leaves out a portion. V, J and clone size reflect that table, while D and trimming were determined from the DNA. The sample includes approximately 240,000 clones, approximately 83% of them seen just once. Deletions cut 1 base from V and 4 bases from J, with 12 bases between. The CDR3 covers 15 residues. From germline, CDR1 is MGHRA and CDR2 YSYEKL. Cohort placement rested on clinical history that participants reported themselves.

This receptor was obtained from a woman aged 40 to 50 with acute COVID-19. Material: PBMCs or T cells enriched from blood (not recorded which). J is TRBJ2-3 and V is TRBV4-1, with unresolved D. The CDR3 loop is CASSQVWSWADTQYF. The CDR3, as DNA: TGCGCCAGCAGCCAAGTTTGGAGTTGGGCAGATACGCAGTATTTT.